The rows below give T cell receptor beta chains drawn from one sample of a study of blood T cell repertoires in COVID-19. Using immunoSEQ multiplex PCR, the repertoire was profiled, and TCRdb retains in-frame clones only, with some absent. The data contain about 300,000 clones, 70% to 90% of them singletons. The sample consisted of peripheral blood. The receptors come from a man between 18 and 29 years old who had recovered from COVID-19. Each CDR3 is given with its conserved first and last residue. The order of the fields is CDR3 DNA, CDR3 protein, V gene, D gene, clone size, J gene. D genes are given only for firm matches. Only some rows state a clone size, as once, few, many or a class for expanded clones.

CDR3 DNA: TGCAGCGTTTGGACAGACTGGCACCCTTATGGCTACACCTTC; CDR3 protein: CSVWTDWHPYGYTF; V gene: TRBV29-1; D gene: .; clone size: .; J gene: TRBJ1-2
CDR3 DNA: TGCAGCGGCGTCAGGGGCTCGGACACTGAAGCTTTCTTT; CDR3 protein: CSGVRGSDTEAFF; V gene: TRBV29-1; D gene: .; clone size: .; J gene: TRBJ1-1
CDR3 DNA: TGTGCCTGGACCCGCTCAGGGGAGATGGGCTACACCTTC; CDR3 protein: CAWTRSGEMGYTF; V gene: TRBV30; D gene: .; clone size: .; J gene: TRBJ1-2
CDR3 DNA: TGTGCCAGTAGTACTCGACAGTCCGGGGAGCTGTTTTTT; CDR3 protein: CASSTRQSGELFF; V gene: TRBV19; D gene: .; clone size: .; J gene: TRBJ2-2
CDR3 DNA: TGTGCCAGCAGCCCACTCAGCGGGTACTATGAGCAGTTCTTC; CDR3 protein: CASSPLSGYYEQFF; V gene: TRBV4-2; D gene: .; clone size: .; J gene: TRBJ2-1
CDR3 DNA: TGTGCCTGGAGTGTAATAAGTGTCTTTGGGACAGGGTCGGTCGGTAGCAATCAGCCCCAGCATTTT; CDR3 protein: CAWSVISVFGTGSVGSNQPQHF; V gene: TRBV30; D gene: TRBD1; clone size: .; J gene: TRBJ1-5
CDR3 DNA: TGTGCCAGCAGCGTAAGACAGGGCCTAAATTCACCCCTCCACTTT; CDR3 protein: CASSVRQGLNSPLHF; V gene: TRBV7-9; D gene: TRBD1; clone size: .; J gene: TRBJ1-6
CDR3 DNA: TGTGCCAGCAGCTACGATCCGACTAGCCAAGAGACCCAGTACTTC; CDR3 protein: CASSYDPTSQETQYF; V gene: TRBV5-6; D gene: .; clone size: .; J gene: TRBJ2-5
CDR3 DNA: TGTGCCATCAGATCCGGGACTAGCGGGATCAGCGAGCAGTTCTTC; CDR3 protein: CAIRSGTSGISEQFF; V gene: TRBV10-3; D gene: TRBD2; clone size: .; J gene: TRBJ2-1
CDR3 DNA: TGCGCCAGCAGCCCCCCCAGGGAGAACACTGAAGCTTTCTTT; CDR3 protein: CASSPPRENTEAFF; V gene: TRBV5-1; D gene: .; clone size: .; J gene: TRBJ1-1
CDR3 DNA: TGTGCCAGCAGCCCCCAGGACAGCACCTTCACAGATACGCAGTATTTT; CDR3 protein: CASSPQDSTFTDTQYF; V gene: TRBV13; D gene: .; clone size: .; J gene: TRBJ2-3
CDR3 DNA: TGTGCCAGCTCTCCCCAAGGGACTATCATGGAGCAGTACTTC; CDR3 protein: CASSPQGTIMEQYF; V gene: TRBV18; D gene: TRBD2; clone size: .; J gene: TRBJ2-7
CDR3 DNA: TGTGCCAGCAGTTCCCAACAGGGTAGGTCACCCCTCCACTTT; CDR3 protein: CASSSQQGRSPLHF; V gene: TRBV28; D gene: .; clone size: .; J gene: TRBJ1-6
CDR3 DNA: TGCGCCAGCACCGGGACACCGAGCTCCTACAATGAGCAGTTCTTC; CDR3 protein: CASTGTPSSYNEQFF; V gene: TRBV5-1; D gene: .; clone size: .; J gene: TRBJ2-1
CDR3 DNA: TGTGCCAGCAGCTTTGGGACAGCTAACTATGGCTACACCTTC; CDR3 protein: CASSFGTANYGYTF; V gene: TRBV7-2; D gene: TRBD1; clone size: once; J gene: TRBJ1-2
CDR3 DNA: TGTGCCAGCAGCTTCTCAGGGATAGACTATGGCTACACCTTC; CDR3 protein: CASSFSGIDYGYTF; V gene: TRBV7-2; D gene: .; clone size: .; J gene: TRBJ1-2
CDR3 DNA: TGTGCCAGCAGCCCCAGGGGGCATGGAGCTGAGCAGTACTTC; CDR3 protein: CASSPRGHGAEQYF; V gene: TRBV5-8; D gene: TRBD1; clone size: .; J gene: TRBJ2-7
CDR3 DNA: TGTGCCAGCAGCTTGGGGGACAGACAAGAGACCCAGTACTTC; CDR3 protein: CASSLGDRQETQYF; V gene: TRBV5-4; D gene: TRBD1; clone size: .; J gene: TRBJ2-5
CDR3 DNA: TGTGCCAGCAGTGACGGGACACTATACGAGCAGTACTTC; CDR3 protein: CASSDGTLYEQYF; V gene: TRBV2; D gene: .; clone size: .; J gene: TRBJ2-7
CDR3 DNA: TGCGCCAGCAGCCCCCGGACACTAATAGAGACCCAGTACTTC; CDR3 protein: CASSPRTLIETQYF; V gene: TRBV5-1; D gene: .; clone size: .; J gene: TRBJ2-5
CDR3 DNA: TGTGCCAGCAGCTTGTTTAGAACTAGCGGAGAGACCCAGTACTTC; CDR3 protein: CASSLFRTSGETQYF; V gene: TRBV5-8; D gene: TRBD2; clone size: .; J gene: TRBJ2-5
CDR3 DNA: TGCGCCAGCAGCCAAGGAGGAGGTGGGGCCAACGTCCTGACTTTC; CDR3 protein: CASSQGGGGANVLTF; V gene: TRBV4-1; D gene: .; clone size: .; J gene: TRBJ2-6
CDR3 DNA: TGCGCCAGCAGCTTGGTACAGGGGGCCTTAGGCTACACCTTC; CDR3 protein: CASSLVQGALGYTF; V gene: TRBV5-1; D gene: TRBD1; clone size: .; J gene: TRBJ1-2
CDR3 DNA: TGTGCCAGCAGCGCGCGACTAGTACCCTACAATGAGCAGTTCTTC; CDR3 protein: CASSARLVPYNEQFF; V gene: TRBV5-6; D gene: .; clone size: .; J gene: TRBJ2-1
CDR3 DNA: TGTGCCAGCAGTCAAACAGGGGACTCCTACAATGAGCAGTTCTTC; CDR3 protein: CASSQTGDSYNEQFF; V gene: TRBV5-4; D gene: TRBD1; clone size: .; J gene: TRBJ2-1
CDR3 DNA: TGTGCCAGCAGGGAGACAGGGCATACCTATGGCTACACCTTC; CDR3 protein: CASRETGHTYGYTF; V gene: TRBV2; D gene: TRBD1; clone size: few; J gene: TRBJ1-2
CDR3 DNA: TGTGCCAGTAGTATTAGGGAGGACCGCACAGATACGCAGTATTTT; CDR3 protein: CASSIREDRTDTQYF; V gene: TRBV19; D gene: .; clone size: .; J gene: TRBJ2-3
CDR3 DNA: TGTGCCAGCAGTTTTGGAAGAAGGGGCGAGCAGTACTTC; CDR3 protein: CASSFGRRGEQYF; V gene: TRBV12-3/TRBV12-4; D gene: .; clone size: .; J gene: TRBJ2-7
CDR3 DNA: TGTGCCAGCAGCTTAGAGGGAGGGAGCTATGGCTACACCTTC; CDR3 protein: CASSLEGGSYGYTF; V gene: TRBV7-9; D gene: .; clone size: .; J gene: TRBJ1-2
CDR3 DNA: TGTGCCAGCGAACGGGGGGGCCAAGATACGCAGTATTTT; CDR3 protein: CASERGGQDTQYF; V gene: TRBV7-2; D gene: TRBD2; clone size: .; J gene: TRBJ2-3
CDR3 DNA: TGTGCCAGCAGTTGGGGACTAGCGGGAGGGTACGAGCAGTACTTC; CDR3 protein: CASSWGLAGGYEQYF; V gene: TRBV27; D gene: TRBD2; clone size: .; J gene: TRBJ2-7
CDR3 DNA: TGTGCCAGCAGTTTAGGCAGCGGGGGAATCACAGATACGCAGTATTTT; CDR3 protein: CASSLGSGGITDTQYF; V gene: TRBV27; D gene: TRBD2; clone size: .; J gene: TRBJ2-3
CDR3 DNA: TGTGCCACCCGACAATCGGGACAGGCGTATGGCTACACCTTC; CDR3 protein: CATRQSGQAYGYTF; V gene: TRBV25-1; D gene: TRBD1; clone size: few; J gene: TRBJ1-2
CDR3 DNA: TGTGCCATCAGTGAGGCGGGCGGGACTAGCGGGAGCTGGGAGCAGTTCTTC; CDR3 protein: CAISEAGGTSGSWEQFF; V gene: TRBV10-3; D gene: TRBD2; clone size: .; J gene: TRBJ2-1
CDR3 DNA: TGTGCCAGCAGTTATGCGGGGGACCCTCAAGAGACCCAGTACTTC; CDR3 protein: CASSYAGDPQETQYF; V gene: TRBV6-2/TRBV6-3; D gene: TRBD2; clone size: .; J gene: TRBJ2-5
CDR3 DNA: TGTGCCAGCAGTGTCGTGACAGGGGCCAATCAGCCCCAGCATTTT; CDR3 protein: CASSVVTGANQPQHF; V gene: TRBV2; D gene: TRBD1; clone size: .; J gene: TRBJ1-5